The 10 T cell receptor beta chains below were found in one sample sequenced in a study of graft-versus-host responses after intestinal transplantation. These receptors' targets are unknown. Produced via immunoSEQ multiplex PCR; TCRdb's table is partial and in-frame only. The table lists about 84,000 clones, approximately 90% of them singletons. Sequences were derived from unstimulated CD4+ T cells sorted from spleen or lymph node cells, sampled before transplant. The receptors were sampled from a human donor who was the organ donor for an intestinal transplant.

The rearrangement links TRBV7-2 to TRBJ2-2, with a weak D call TRBD2 (5 bases). Trimming removed 5 bases at V and 4 bases at J, with 14 bases between. Germline CDR1 and CDR2: SGHTA and FQGNSA. The length of the CDR3 is 15 residues. This CDR3 reads CASSPSAGGTGELFF. The CDR3 nucleotides read TGTGCCAGCAGCCCCAGCGCGGGCGGCACCGGGGAGCTGTTTTTT.

The CDR3 sequence: CASSIMGNPGYEQYF. The DNA of the CDR3 is TGTGCCAGTAGTATAATGGGTAATCCAGGGTACGAGCAGTACTTC. The chain recombines TRBV19 with TRBJ2-7; the D gene is possibly TRBD1 (5 bases). The V and J ends lost 2 bases and 4 bases respectively, with 15 bases between them. Germline V gene data show CDR1 as LNHDA and CDR2 as SQIVND (reference sequence). CDR3 length equals 15 residues.

V gene TRBV18 combines with J gene TRBJ2-5, with a weak D call TRBD2 (5 bases). The closer fit of TRBJ2-7 to the DNA end suggests the J call may be wrong. Looked up from germline, CDR1 is KGHSH and CDR2 is LQKENI. The CDR3 is 13 residues long. This CDR3 reads CASSPSREYEQYF. In nucleotides, the CDR3 is TGTGCCAGCTCACCATCGAGGGAGTACGAGCAGTACTTC.

The V gene is TRBV11-3, the J gene TRBJ1-1, with TRBD1 as a possible D gene (5 bases). The V end lost 3 bases, the J end lost 4 bases, and 12 bases lay between the germline ends. The CDR3 consists of 14 residues. The germline gives CDR1 SGHNT, CDR2 YENEEA. The CDR3 region is CASSLQGIGTEAFF. The CDR3 nucleotides read TGTGCCAGCAGCTTGCAGGGTATTGGCACTGAAGCTTTCTTT.

The chain is built from TRBV5-1 and TRBJ2-1; possible D gene TRBD2, 5 bases. Germline CDR1 reads SGHRS; CDR2 reads YFSETQ. This CDR3 has 14 amino acids. Trimming stripped 4 bases from V and 2 bases from J, with 10 bases between. In DNA, the CDR3 is TGCGCCAGCAGCGTTCCCGGGGCCTACAATGAGCAGTTCTTC. This codes for CASSVPGAYNEQFF.

The chain carries TRBV5-1 and TRBJ2-3; D ambiguous. Trimming removed 0 bases at V and 6 bases at J, with 8 bases between. This CDR3 has 13 amino acids. Germline CDR1 is SGHRS and CDR2 is YFSETQ. The DNA for the CDR3 is TGCGCCAGCAGCTTGGATATCTCGGATACGCAGTATTTT. Protein: CASSLDISDTQYF. Drawing the rest from reference TRBV5-1 and TRBJ2-3, the complete variable domain is KAGVTQTPRYLIKTRGQQVTLSCSPISGHRSVSWYQQTPGQGLQFLFEYFSETQRNKGNFPGRFSGRQFSNSRSEMNVSTLELGDSALYLCASSLDISDTQYFGPGTRLTVL.

V is TRBV11-3 and J is TRBJ1-1; 9 bases map to TRBD1. The CDR3 consists of 16 residues. The V and J ends lost 5 bases and 4 bases, in that order; junction bases with no gene match: 11. CDR1 and CDR2 (germline): SGHNT, YENEEA. CDR3 sequence (DNA): TGTGCCAGCAGCCCGAGGACAGGGGCGTTTTTCACTGAAGCTTTCTTT. Translating it yields CASSPRTGAFFTEAFF.

DNA of the CDR3: TGTGCCAGCAGCTTAGCTTTAGCCTACAATGAGCAGTTCTTC. This encodes CASSLALAYNEQFF. The chain couples TRBV11-3 to TRBJ2-1, with D unresolved. V lost 1 base and J lost 2, with 6 bases in between. CDR3 size: 14 residues. Germline V gene data show CDR1 as SGHNT and CDR2 as YENEEA.

The chain links TRBV30 to TRBJ1-2; D uncertain. CDR1 and CDR2 (germline): GTSNPN, SVGIG (reference sequence). CDR3 length: 13 amino acids. The V end was cut by 7 bases, the J end by 0 bases, with 12 bases between. The CDR3 sequence is CASTPGTNYGYTF. CDR3 in DNA: TGTGCCTCAACCCCCGGGACTAACTATGGCTACACCTTC.

The chain carries TRBV18 and TRBJ2-1; weak D call: TRBD2 (6 bases). Trimming stripped 3 bases from V and 4 bases from J, with 13 bases between. Germline assignment: CDR1 KGHSH and CDR2 LQKENI. This CDR3 spans 15 amino acids. The CDR3: CASSPPRDLYNEQFF. CDR3 coding DNA: TGTGCCAGCTCACCCCCTCGGGACTTATACAATGAGCAGTTCTTC.